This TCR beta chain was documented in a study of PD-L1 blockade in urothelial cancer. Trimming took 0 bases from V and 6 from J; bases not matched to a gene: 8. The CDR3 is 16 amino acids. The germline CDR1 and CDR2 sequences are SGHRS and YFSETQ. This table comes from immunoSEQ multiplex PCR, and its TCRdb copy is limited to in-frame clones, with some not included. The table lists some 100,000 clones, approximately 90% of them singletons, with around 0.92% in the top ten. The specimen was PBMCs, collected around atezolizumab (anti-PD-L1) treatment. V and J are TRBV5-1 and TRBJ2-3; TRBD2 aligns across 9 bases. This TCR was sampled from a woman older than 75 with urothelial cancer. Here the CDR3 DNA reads TGCGCCAGCAGCTTGGCGGCTAGCGGGATTGGGGATACGCAGTATTTT. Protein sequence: CASSLAASGIGDTQYF.